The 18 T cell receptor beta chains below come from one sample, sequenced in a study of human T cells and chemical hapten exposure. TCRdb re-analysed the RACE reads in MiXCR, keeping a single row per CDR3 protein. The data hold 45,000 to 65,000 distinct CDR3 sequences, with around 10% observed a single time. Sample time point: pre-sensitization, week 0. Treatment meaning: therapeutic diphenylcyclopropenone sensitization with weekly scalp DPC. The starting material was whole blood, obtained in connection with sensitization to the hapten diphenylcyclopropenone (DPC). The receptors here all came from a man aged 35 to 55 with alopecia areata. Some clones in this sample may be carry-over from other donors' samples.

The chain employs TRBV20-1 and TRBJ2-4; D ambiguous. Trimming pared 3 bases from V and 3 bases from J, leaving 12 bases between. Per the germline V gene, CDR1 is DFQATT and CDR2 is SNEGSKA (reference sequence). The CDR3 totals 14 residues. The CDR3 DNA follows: TGCAGTGCTAGGGCACCGGTTGGCAAAAACATTCAGTACTTC. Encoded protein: CSARAPVGKNIQYF.

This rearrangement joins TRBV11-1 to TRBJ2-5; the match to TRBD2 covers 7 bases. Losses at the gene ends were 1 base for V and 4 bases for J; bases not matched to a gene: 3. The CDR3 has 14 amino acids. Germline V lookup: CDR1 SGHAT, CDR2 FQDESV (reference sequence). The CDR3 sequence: CASSLGGSRETQYF. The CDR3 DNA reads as TGTGCCAGCAGCTTAGGCGGGAGTCGAGAGACCCAGTACTTC.

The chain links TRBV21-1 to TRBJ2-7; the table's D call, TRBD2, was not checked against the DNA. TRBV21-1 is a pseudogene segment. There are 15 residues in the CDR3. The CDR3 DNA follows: TGTGCCAGCAGTAGAGGAGGGAGGGCTTACTACGAGCAGTACTTC. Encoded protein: CASSRGGRAYYEQYF.

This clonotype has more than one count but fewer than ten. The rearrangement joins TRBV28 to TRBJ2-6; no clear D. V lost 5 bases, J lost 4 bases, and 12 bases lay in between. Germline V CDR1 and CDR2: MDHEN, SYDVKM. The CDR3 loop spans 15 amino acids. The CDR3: CASSLPPGGANVLTF. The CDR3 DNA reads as TGTGCCAGCAGTCTTCCTCCGGGCGGGGCCAACGTCCTGACTTTC.

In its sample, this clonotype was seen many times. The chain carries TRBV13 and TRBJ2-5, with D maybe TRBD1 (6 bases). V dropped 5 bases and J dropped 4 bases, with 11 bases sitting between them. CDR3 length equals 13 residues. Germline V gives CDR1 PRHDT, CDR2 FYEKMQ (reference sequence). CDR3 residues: CASSKDSLETQYF. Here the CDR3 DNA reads TGTGCCAGCAGCAAGGACAGTTTAGAGACCCAGTACTTC. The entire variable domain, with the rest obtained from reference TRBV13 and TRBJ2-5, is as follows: AAGVIQSPRHLIKEKRETATLKCYPIPRHDTVYWYQQGPGQDPQFLISFYEKMQSDKGSIPDRFSAQQFSDYHSELNMSSLELGDSALYFCASSKDSLETQYFGPGTRLLVL.

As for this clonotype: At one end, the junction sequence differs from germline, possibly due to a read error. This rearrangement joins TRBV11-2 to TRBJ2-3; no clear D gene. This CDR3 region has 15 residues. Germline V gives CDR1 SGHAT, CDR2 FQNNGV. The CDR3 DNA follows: TGTGCCAGCAGCTTAGGGGCGGAGCTCACAGATACGCAGAATTTT. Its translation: CASSLGAELTDTQNF.

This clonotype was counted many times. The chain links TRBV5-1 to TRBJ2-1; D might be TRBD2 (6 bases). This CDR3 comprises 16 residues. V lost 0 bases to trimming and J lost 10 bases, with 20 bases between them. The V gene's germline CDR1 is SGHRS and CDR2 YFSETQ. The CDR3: CASSLETLAASREQFF. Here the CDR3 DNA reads TGCGCCAGCAGCTTGGAGACATTAGCGGCCTCCAGAGAGCAGTTCTTC.

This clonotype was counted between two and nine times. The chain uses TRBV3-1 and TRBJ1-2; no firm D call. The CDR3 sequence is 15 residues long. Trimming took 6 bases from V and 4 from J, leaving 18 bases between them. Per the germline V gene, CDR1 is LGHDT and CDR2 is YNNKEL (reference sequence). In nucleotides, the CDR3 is TGTGCCAGCAGGTCTTCCTCGGTGGTTAGCTATGGCTACACCTTC. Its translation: CASRSSSVVSYGYTF.

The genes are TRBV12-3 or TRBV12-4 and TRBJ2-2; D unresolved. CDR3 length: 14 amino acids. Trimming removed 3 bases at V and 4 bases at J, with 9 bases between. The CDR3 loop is CASSFLTTTGELFF. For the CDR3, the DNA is TGTGCCAGCAGTTTTTTAACGACCACCGGGGAGCTGTTTTTT.

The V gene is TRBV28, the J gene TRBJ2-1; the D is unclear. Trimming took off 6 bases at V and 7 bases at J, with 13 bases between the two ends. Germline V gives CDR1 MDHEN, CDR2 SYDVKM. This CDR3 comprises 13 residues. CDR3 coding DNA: TGTGCCAGCAGCCCCGAGAGTAGGAATGAGCAGTTCTTC. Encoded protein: CASSPESRNEQFF.

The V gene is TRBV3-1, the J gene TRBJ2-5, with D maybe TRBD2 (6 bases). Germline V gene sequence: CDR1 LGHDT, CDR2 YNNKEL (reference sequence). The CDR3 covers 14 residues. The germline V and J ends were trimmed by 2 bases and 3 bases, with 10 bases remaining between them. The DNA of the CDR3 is TGTGCCAGCAGCCAAAGGACGGGGGAAGAGACCCAGTACTTC. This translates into CASSQRTGEETQYF.

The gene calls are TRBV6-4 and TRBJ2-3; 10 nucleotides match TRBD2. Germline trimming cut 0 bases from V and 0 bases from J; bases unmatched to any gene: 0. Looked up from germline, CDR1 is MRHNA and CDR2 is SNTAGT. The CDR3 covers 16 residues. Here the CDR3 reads CASSDSTSGSTDTQYF. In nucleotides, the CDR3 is TGTGCCAGCAGTGACTCGACTAGCGGGAGCACAGATACGCAGTATTTT.

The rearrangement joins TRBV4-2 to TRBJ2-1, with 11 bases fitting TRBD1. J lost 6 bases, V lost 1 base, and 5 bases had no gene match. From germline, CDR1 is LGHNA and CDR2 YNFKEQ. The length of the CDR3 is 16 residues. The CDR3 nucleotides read TGTGCCAGCAGCCAAGTGGGGACAGGGGGAAGCAATGAGCAGTTCTTC. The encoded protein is CASSQVGTGGSNEQFF.

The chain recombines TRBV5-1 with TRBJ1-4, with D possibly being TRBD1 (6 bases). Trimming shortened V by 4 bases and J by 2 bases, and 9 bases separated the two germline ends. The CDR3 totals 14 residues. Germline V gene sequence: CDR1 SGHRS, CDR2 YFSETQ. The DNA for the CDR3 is TGCGCCAGCAGCCCGGACAGTACTAATGAAAAACTGTTTTTT. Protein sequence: CASSPDSTNEKLFF.

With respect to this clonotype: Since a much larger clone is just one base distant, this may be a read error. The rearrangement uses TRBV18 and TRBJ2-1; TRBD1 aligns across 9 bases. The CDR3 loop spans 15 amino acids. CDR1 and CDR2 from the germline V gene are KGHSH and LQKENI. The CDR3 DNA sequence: TGTGCCAGCTCACCAAACAGGGGGCGCAGCGGCGAGCGGTTCTTC. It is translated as CASSPNRGRSGERFF.

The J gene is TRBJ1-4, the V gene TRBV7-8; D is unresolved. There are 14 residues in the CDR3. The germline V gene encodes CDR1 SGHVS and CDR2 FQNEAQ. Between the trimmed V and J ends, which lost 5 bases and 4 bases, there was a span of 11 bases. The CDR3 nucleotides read TGTGCCAGCAGCCATGACGGTATTAATGAAAAACTGTTTTTT. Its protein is CASSHDGINEKLFF.

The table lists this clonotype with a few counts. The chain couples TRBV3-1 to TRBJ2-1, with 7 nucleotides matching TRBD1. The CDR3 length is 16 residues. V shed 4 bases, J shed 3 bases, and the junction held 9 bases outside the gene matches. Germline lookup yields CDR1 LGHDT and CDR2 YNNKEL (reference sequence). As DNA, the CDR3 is TGTGCCAGCAGCCCCAAACGGGACAGACTCTACAATGAGCAGTTCTTC. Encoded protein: CASSPKRDRLYNEQFF.

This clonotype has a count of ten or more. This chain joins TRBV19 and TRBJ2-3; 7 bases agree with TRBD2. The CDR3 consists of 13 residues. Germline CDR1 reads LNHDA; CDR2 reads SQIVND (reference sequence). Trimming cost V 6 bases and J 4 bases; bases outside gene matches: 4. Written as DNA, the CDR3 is TGTGCCAGTAGATCGGCGGGAGCAGATACGCAGTATTTT. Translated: CASRSAGADTQYF.